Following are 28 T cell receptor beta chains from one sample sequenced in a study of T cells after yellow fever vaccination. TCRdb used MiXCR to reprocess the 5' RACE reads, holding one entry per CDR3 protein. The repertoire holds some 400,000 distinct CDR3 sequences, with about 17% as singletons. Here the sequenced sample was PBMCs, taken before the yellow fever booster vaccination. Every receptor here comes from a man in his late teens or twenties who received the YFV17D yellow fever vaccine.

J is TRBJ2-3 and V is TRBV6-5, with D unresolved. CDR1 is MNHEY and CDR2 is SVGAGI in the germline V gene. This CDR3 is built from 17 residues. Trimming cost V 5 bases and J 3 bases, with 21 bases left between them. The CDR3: CASSAGEVGRITDTQYF. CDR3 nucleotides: TGTGCCAGCAGTGCCGGCGAGGTTGGCAGGATTACAGATACGCAGTATTTT.

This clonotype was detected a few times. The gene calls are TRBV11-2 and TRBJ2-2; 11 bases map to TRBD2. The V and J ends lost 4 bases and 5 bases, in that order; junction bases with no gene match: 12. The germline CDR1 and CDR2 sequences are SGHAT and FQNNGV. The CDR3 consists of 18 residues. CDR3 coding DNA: TGTGCCAGCAGCTATACTAGCGGGGGACGTTTCGAAACCGGGGAGCTGTTTTTT. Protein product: CASSYTSGGRFETGELFF.

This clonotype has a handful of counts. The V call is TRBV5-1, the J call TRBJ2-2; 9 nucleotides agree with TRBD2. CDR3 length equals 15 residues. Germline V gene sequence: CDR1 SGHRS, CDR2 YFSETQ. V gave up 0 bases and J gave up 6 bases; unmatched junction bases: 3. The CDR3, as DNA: TGCGCCAGCAGCTTGGTGACTAGCGGTCCCGGGGAGCTGTTTTTT. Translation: CASSLVTSGPGELFF.

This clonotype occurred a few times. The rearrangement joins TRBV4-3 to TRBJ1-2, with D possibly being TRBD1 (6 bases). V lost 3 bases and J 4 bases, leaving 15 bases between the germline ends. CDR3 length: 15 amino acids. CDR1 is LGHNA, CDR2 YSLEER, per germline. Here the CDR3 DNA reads TGCGCCAGCAGCCAGCTTACAGGGCCGGCCTATGGCTACACCTTC. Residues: CASSQLTGPAYGYTF.

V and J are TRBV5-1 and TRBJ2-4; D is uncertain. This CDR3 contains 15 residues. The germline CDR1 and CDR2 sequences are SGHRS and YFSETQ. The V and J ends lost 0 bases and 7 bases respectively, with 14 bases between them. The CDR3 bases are TGCGCCAGCAGCTTGGATCCGCAAATGAAGAACATTCAGTACTTC. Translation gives CASSLDPQMKNIQYF.

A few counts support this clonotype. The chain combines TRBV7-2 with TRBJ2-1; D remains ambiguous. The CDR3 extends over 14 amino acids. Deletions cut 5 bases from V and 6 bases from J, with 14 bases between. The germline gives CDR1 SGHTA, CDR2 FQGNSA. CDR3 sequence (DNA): TGTGCCAGCAGCCAAGTTAGCCGCGGCAATGAGCAGTTCTTC. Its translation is CASSQVSRGNEQFF.

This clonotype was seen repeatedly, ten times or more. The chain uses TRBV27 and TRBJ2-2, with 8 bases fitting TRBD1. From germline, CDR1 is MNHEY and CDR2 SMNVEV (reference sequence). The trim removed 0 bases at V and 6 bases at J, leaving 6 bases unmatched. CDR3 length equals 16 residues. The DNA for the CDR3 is TGTGCCAGCAGTTTATCGAGACAGGGGTACGCCGGGGAGCTGTTTTTT. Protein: CASSLSRQGYAGELFF.

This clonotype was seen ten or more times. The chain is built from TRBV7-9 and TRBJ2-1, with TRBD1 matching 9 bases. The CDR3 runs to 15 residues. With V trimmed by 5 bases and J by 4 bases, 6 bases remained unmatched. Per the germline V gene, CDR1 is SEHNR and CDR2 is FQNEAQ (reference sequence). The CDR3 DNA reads TGTGCCAGCAGCCCAGGGGGACAGGGATACAATGAGCAGTTCTTC. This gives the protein CASSPGGQGYNEQFF.

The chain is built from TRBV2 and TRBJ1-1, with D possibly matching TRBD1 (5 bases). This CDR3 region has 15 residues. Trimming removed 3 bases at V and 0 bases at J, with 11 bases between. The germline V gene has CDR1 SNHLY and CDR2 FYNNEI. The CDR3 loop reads CASSDGTVMNTEAFF. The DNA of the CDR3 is TGTGCCAGCAGTGATGGGACGGTCATGAACACTGAAGCTTTCTTT.

The DNA of the CDR3 is TGTGCCAGCAGCACCGGACTAGCGGGAGGGCCGGGGGAGACCCAGTACTTC. The encoded protein is CASSTGLAGGPGETQYF. V gene TRBV5-6 combines with J gene TRBJ2-5; 15 bases line up with TRBD2. The CDR3 length is 17 residues. The V gene end was trimmed by 4 bases and the J gene end by 5 bases; junction bases not matched to a gene: 9. CDR1 SGHDT and CDR2 YYEEEE come from the germline V gene.

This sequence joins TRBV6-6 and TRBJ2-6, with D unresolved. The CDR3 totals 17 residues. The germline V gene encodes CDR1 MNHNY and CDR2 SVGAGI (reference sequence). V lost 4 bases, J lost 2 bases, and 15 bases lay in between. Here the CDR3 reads CASSSPPVTPGANVLTF. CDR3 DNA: TGTGCCAGCAGTTCCCCTCCCGTTACCCCTGGGGCCAACGTCCTGACTTTC.

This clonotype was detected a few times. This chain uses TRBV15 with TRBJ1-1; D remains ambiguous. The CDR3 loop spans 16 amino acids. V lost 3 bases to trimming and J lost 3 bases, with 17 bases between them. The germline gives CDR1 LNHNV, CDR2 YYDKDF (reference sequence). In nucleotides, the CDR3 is TGTGCCACCAGCAGGGAAACCATATTTCAATACACTGAAGCTTTCTTT. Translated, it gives CATSRETIFQYTEAFF.

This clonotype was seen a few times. DNA for the CDR3: TGTGCCAGCAGTTTCTTCTCAGGGGGAGATGGCTACACCTTC. Amino acids: CASSFFSGGDGYTF. The chain carries TRBV12-3 or TRBV12-4 and TRBJ1-2; 7 nucleotides align to TRBD1. J lost 6 bases, V lost 3 bases, and 7 bases had no gene match. There are 14 residues in the CDR3.

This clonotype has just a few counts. CDR3 sequence (DNA): TGTGCCAGCAGTCTTGACAGTTCAACTAATGAAAAACTGTTTTTT. Protein sequence: CASSLDSSTNEKLFF. V usage is TRBV9 and J usage is TRBJ1-4; a weak D match, TRBD1 (5 bases). V was trimmed by 5 bases and J by 0 bases, leaving 11 bases between them. CDR3 length: 15 residues. Per the germline V gene, CDR1 is SGDLS and CDR2 is YYNGEE.

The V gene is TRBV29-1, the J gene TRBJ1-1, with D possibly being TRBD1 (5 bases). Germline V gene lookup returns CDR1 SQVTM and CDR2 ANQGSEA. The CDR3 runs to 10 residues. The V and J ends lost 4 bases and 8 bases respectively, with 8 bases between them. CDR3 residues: CSVGDGEAFF. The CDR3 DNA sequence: TGCAGCGTTGGGGACGGCGAAGCTTTCTTT.

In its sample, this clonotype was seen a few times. The CDR3 loop is CASSLEGGGEGSQYF. The CDR3 DNA sequence: TGTGCCAGCAGCTTAGAAGGCGGGGGGGAGGGGTCCCAGTACTTC. V is TRBV7-2 and J is TRBJ2-5; TRBD2 aligns across 9 bases. Germline CDR1 reads SGHTA; CDR2 reads FQGNSA. CDR3 size: 15 residues. V lost 1 base, J lost 9 bases, and 9 bases stayed unmatched.

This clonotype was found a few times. The chain's CDR3 is CASSFQQSNQPQHF. CDR3 coding DNA: TGTGCCAGCAGTTTCCAACAGAGCAATCAGCCCCAGCATTTT. This chain links TRBV12-3 or TRBV12-4 with TRBJ1-5, with D unclear. The CDR3 has 14 residues. The V gene lost 3 bases and the J gene lost 1 base, with 7 bases spanning the gap.

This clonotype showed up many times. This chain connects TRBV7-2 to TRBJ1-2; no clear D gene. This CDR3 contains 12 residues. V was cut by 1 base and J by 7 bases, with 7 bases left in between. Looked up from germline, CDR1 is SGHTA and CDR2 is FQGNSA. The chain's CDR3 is CASSLDLPGYTF. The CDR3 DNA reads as TGTGCCAGCAGCTTAGATCTCCCTGGCTACACCTTC.

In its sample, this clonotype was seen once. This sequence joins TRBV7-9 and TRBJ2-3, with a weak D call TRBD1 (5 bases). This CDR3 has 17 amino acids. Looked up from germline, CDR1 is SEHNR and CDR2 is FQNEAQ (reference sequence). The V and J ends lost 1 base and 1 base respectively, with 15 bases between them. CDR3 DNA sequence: TGTGCCAGCAGCTTAGGGGAAGGGGTCATGGGCACAGATACGCAGTATTTT. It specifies CASSLGEGVMGTDTQYF.

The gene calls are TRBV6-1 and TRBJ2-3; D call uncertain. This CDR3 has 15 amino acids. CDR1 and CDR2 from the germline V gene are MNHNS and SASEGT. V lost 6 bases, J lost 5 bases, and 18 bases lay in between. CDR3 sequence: CASSRADGVGDTQYF. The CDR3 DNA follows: TGTGCCAGCAGCCGGGCCGATGGTGTCGGAGATACGCAGTATTTT.

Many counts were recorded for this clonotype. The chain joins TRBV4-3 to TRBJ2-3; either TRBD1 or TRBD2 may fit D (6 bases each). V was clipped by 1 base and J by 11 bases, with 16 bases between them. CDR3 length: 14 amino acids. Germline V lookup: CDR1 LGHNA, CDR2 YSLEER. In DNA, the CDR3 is TGCGCCAGCAGCCAAGGAGACGGAGGGGGGTTGCAGTATTTT. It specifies CASSQGDGGGLQYF.

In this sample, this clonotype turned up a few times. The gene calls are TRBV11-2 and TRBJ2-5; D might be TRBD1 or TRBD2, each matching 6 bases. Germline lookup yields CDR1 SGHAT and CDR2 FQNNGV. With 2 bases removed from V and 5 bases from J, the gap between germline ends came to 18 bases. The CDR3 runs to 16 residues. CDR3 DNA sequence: TGTGCCAGCAGCTTAACCGGGGGCCAACCCTGGGAGACCCAGTACTTC. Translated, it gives CASSLTGGQPWETQYF.

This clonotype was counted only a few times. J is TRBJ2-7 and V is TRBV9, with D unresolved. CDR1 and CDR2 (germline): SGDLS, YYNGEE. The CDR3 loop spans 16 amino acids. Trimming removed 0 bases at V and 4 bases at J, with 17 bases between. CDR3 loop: CASSVGNPNFGYEQYF. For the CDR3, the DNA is TGTGCCAGCAGCGTAGGAAACCCTAATTTTGGGTACGAGCAGTACTTC.

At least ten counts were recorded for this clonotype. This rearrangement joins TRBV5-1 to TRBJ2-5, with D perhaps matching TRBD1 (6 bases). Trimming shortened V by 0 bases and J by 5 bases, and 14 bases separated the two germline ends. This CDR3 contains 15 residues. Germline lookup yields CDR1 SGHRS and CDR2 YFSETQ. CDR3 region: CASSLVGQGSETQYF. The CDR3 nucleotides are TGCGCCAGCAGCTTGGTAGGGCAGGGGAGCGAGACCCAGTACTTC.

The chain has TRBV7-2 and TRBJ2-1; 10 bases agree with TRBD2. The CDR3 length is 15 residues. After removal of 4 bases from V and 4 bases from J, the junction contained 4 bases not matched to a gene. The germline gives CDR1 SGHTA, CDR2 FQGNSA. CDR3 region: CASSYTSGAYNEQFF. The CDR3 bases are TGTGCCAGCAGCTATACTAGCGGGGCGTACAATGAGCAGTTCTTC.

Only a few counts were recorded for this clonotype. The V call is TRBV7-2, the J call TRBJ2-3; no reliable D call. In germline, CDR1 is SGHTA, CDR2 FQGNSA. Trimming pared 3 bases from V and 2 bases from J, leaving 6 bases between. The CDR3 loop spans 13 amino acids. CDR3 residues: CASSFTDTDTQYF. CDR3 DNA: TGTGCCAGCAGCTTTACAGACACAGATACGCAGTATTTT.

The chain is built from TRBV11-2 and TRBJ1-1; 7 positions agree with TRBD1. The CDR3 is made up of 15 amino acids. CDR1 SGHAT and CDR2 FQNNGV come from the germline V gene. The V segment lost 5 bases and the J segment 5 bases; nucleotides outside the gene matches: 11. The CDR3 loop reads CASSPNGQAGTEAFF. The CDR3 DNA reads TGTGCCAGCAGCCCAAATGGACAGGCGGGAACTGAAGCTTTCTTT.

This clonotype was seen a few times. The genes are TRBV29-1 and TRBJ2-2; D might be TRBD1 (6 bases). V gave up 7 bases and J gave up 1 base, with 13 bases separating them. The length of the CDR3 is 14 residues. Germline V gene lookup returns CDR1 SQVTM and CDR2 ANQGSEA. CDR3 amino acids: CSGGRGENTGELFF. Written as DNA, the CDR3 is TGCAGCGGGGGCAGGGGCGAGAACACCGGGGAGCTGTTTTTT.